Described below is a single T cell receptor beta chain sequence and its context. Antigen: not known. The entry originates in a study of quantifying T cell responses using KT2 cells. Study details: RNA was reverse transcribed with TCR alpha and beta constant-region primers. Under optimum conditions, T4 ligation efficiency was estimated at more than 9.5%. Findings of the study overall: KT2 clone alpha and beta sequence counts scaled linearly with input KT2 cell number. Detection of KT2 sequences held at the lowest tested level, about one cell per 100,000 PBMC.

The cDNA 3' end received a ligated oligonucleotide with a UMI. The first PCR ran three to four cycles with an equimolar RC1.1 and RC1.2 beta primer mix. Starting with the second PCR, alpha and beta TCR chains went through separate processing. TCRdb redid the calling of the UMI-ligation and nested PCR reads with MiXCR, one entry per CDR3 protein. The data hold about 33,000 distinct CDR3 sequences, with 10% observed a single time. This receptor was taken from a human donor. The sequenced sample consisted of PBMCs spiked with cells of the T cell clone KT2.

CDR3 in amino acids: CASSLSGRGQPQHF. CDR3 sequence (DNA): TGTGCCAGCAGCTTAAGTGGCCGGGGGCAGCCCCAGCATTTT. This chain joins TRBV7-3 and TRBJ1-5; a weak D match, TRBD1 (5 bases). The V gene lost 1 base and the J gene lost 7 bases, with 11 bases spanning the gap. The CDR3 runs to 14 residues. The germline gives CDR1 SGHTA, CDR2 FQGTGA. Full variable domain (missing parts from reference TRBV7-3 and TRBJ1-5): GAGVSQTPSNKVTEKGKYVELRCDPISGHTALYWYRQSLGQGPEFLIYFQGTGAADDSGLPNDRFFAVRPEGSVSTLKIQRTERGDSAVYLCASSLSGRGQPQHFGDGTRLSIL.